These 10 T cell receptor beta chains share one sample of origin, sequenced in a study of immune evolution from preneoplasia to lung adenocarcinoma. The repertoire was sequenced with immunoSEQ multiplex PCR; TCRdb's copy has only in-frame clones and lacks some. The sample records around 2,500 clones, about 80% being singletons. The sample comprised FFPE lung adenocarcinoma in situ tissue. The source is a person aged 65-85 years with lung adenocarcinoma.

The CDR3 sequence: CASSPGQTPQETQYF. In DNA, the CDR3 is TGTGCCAGCAGTCCAGGACAGACTCCTCAAGAGACCCAGTACTTC. This sequence joins TRBV27 and TRBJ2-5, with a weak D call TRBD1 (6 bases). The CDR3 sequence is 15 residues long. Trimming took 5 bases from V and 2 from J, leaving 15 bases between them. Looked up from germline, CDR1 is MNHEY and CDR2 is SMNVEV (reference sequence).

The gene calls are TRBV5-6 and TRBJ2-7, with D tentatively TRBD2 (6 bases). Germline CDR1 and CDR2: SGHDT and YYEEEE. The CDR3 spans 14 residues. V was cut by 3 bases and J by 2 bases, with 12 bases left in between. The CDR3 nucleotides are TGTGCCAGCAGCTGGAGGGCCCAAACCTACGAGCAGTACTTC. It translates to CASSWRAQTYEQYF.

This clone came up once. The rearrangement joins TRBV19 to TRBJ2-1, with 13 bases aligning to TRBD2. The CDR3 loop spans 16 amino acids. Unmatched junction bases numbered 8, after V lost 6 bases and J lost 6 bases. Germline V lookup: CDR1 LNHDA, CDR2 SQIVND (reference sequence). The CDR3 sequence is CASRIGGLAGINEQFF. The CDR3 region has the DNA TGTGCCAGTAGAATCGGGGGACTAGCGGGAATCAATGAGCAGTTCTTC.

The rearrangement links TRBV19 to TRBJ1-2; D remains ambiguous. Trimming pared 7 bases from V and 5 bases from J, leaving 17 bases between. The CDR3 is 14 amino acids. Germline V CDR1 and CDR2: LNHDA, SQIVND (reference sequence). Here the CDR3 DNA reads TGTGCCAGTAATTCGGGTCCTGTAGGGTATGGCTACACCTTC. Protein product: CASNSGPVGYGYTF. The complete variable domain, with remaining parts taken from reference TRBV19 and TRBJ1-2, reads DGGITQSPKYLFRKEGQNVTLSCEQNLNHDAMYWYRQDPGQGLRLIYYSQIVNDFQKGDIAEGYSVSREKKESFPLTVTSAQKNPTAFYLCASNSGPVGYGYTFGSGTRLTVV.

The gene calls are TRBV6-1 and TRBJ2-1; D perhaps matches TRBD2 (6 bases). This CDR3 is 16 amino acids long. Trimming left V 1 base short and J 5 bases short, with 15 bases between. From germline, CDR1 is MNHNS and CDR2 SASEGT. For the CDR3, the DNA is TGTGCCAGCAGTGAAGACGGGAGAGAAGGTCACAATGAGCAGTTCTTC. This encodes CASSEDGREGHNEQFF.

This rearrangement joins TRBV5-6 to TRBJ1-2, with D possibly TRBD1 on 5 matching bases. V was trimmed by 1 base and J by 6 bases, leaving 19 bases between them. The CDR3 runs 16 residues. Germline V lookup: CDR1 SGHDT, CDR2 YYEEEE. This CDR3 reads CASSLPYRGRSDGYTF. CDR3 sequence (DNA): TGTGCCAGCAGCTTGCCCTACCGGGGGAGGTCGGATGGCTACACCTTC.

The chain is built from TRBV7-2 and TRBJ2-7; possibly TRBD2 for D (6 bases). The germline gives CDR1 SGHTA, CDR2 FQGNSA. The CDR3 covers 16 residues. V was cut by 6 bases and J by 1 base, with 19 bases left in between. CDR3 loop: CASSTPGTLNSYEQYF. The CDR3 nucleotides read TGTGCCAGCAGTACCCCTGGGACTCTAAATTCCTACGAGCAGTACTTC.

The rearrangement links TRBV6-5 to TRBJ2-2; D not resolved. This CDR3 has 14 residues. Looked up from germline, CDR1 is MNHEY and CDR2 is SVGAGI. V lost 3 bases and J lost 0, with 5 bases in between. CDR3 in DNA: TGTGCCAGCAGTTATATGGCGAACACCGGGGAGCTGTTTTTT. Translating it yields CASSYMANTGELFF.

The CDR3 nucleotides read TGTGCCAGCAGTTTAGAGGGGCTTGCTGGCGAGCAGTACTTC. This gives the protein CASSLEGLAGEQYF. J is TRBJ2-7 and V is TRBV28; D is perhaps TRBD1 or TRBD2 (5 bases each). Germline V CDR1 and CDR2: MDHEN, SYDVKM. CDR3 length: 14 amino acids. V lost 2 bases and J 6 bases, leaving 14 bases between the germline ends.

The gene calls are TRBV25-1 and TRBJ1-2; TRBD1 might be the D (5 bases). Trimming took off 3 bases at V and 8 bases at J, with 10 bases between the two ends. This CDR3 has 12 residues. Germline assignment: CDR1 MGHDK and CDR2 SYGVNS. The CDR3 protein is CASSDRTSGYTF. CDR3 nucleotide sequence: TGTGCCAGCAGTGACCGGACAAGCGGCTACACCTTC.